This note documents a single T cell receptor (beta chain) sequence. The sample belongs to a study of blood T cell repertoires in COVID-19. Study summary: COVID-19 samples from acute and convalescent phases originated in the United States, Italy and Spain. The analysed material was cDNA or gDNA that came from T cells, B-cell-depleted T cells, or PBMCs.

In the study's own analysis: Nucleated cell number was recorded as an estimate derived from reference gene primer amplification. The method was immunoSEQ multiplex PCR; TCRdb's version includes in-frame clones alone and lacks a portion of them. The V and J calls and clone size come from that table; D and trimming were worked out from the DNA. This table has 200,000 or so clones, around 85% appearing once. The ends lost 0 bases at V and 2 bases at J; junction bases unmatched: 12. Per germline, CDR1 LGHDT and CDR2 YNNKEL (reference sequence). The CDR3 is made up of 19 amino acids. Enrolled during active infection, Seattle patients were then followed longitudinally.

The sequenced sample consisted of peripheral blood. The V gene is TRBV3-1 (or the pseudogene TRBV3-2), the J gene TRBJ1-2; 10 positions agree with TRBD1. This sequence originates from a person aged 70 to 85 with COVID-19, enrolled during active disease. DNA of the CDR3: TGTGCCAGCAGCCAAGATCTGAAGAGGGGACAGGGGAAAAACTATGGCTACACCTTC. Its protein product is CASSQDLKRGQGKNYGYTF.